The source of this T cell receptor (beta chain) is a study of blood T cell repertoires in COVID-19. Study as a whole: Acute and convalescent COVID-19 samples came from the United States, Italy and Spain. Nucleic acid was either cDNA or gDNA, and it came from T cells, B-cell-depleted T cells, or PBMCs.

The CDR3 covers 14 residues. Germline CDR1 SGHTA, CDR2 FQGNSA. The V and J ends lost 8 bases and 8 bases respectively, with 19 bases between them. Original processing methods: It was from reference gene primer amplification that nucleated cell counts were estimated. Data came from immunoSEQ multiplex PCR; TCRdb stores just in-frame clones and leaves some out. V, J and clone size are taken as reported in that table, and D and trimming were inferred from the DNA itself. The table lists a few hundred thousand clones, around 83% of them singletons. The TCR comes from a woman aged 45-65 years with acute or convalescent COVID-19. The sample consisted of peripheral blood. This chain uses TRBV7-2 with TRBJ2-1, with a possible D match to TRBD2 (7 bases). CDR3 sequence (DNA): TGTGCCAGCGGGGGGGCTAGCGGCGGGGATGAGCAGTTCTTC. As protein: CASGGASGGDEQFF.